The clone carrying this T cell receptor (beta chain) was detected a few times. What it recognizes is unknown. For TCR beta, libraries came from iRepertoire HTBI primers and Arm-PCR of CDR3 regions. In TCRdb, the multiplex PCR reads were re-called with MiXCR into one record per CDR3 protein. The sample shows about half a million distinct CDR3 sequences, 20% to 25% of them seen only once. These data are taken from a study of regulatory T cells in long-lasting Graves disease. Trimming at V came to 2 bases and at J to 3 bases, leaving 4 bases not matched to a gene. This CDR3 is built from 15 residues. The V gene's germline CDR1 is MNHEY and CDR2 SVGEGT. Time point noted: persistent/refractory GD, antithyroid drugs over 5 years with positive TRAb. The TCR library used RNA extracted from PBMCs. Patients hailed from an endocrinology department in Xi'an, China. As collected, the peripheral blood samples measured roughly 8.6 milliliters each and went into EDTA tubes.

Findings and caveats of the study: TRBV28 was favored in persistent disease, as were TRBJ1-2 and TRBJ2-5.

Source: peripheral blood mononuclear cells (PBMCs), taken when the disease was refractory, from a patient treated with antithyroid drugs. The rearrangement links TRBV6-2 or TRBV6-3 to TRBJ2-4; TRBD2 matches 7 bases. This TCR derives from a female donor with Graves disease. DNA of the CDR3: TGTGCCAGCAGTTACGCCAGGGAGGGCAAAAACATTCAGTACTTC. It translates to CASSYAREGKNIQYF.